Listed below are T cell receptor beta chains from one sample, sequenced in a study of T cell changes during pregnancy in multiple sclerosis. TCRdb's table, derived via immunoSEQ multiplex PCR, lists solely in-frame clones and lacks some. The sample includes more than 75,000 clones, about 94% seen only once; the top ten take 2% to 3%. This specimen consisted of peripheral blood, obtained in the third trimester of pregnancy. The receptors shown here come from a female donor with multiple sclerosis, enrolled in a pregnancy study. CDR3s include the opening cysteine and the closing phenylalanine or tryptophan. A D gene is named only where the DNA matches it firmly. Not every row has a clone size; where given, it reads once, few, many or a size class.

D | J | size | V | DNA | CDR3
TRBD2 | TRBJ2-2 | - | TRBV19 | TGTGCCAGTAGTGTCGGACTAGTGATTGCCGGGGAGCTGTTTTTT | CASSVGLVIAGELFF
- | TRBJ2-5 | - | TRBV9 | TGTGCCAGCAGCGTAGGGGTAGGGGTGGGCCAAGAGACCCAGTACTTC | CASSVGVGVGQETQYF
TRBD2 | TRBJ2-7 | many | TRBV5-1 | TGCGCCAGCAGCTTGGGGGCTAGCGGGGGGTTAACCTCCTACGAGCAGTACTTC | CASSLGASGGLTSYEQYF
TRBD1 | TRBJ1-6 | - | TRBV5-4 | TGTGCCAGCAGCTTGGCGGGACAGGGTAATTCACCCCTCCACTTT | CASSLAGQGNSPLHF
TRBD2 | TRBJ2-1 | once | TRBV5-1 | TGCGCCAGCAGCTTTTTTCCCCTAGCGGGGGGGTACAATGAGCAGTTCTTC | CASSFFPLAGGYNEQFF
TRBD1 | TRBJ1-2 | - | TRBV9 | TGTGCCAGCAGTTCCACGGGACAGCCGTTCCCTAACTATGGCTACACCTTC | CASSSTGQPFPNYGYTF
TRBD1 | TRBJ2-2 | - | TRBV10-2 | TGCGCCAGCCGACAGGGGACCTACACCGGGGAGCTGTTTTTT | CASRQGTYTGELFF
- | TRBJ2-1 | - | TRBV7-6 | TGTGCCAGCAGCTCAGGGAATGCCAATGAGCAGTTCTTC | CASSSGNANEQFF
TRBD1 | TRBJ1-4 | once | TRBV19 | TGTGCCAGTAGTACCGGACAGGTCGATAATGAAAAACTGTTTTTT | CASSTGQVDNEKLFF
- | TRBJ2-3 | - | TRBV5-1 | TGCGCCAGCAGCTTGGCCGAGGTGGTGGGGAGTAGCACAGATACGCAGTATTTT | CASSLAEVVGSSTDTQYF
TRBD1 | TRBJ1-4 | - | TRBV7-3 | TGTGCCAGCAGCCCCGGGACAGGGGGAAAACTGTTTTTT | CASSPGTGGKLFF
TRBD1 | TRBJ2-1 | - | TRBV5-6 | TGTGCCAGCAGAGTCGGGACAGGGATCAATGAGCAGTTCTTC | CASRVGTGINEQFF
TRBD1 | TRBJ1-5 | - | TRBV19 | TGTGCCAGCAGACAGGGGAGCAATCAGCCCCAGCATTTT | CASRQGSNQPQHF
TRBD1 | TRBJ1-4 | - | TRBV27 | TGTGCCAGCGCAAGGGGGACAGGGGGCATCGTAGCTAATGAAAAACTGTTTTTT | CASARGTGGIVANEKLFF
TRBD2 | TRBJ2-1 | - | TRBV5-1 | TGCGCCAGCAGCTTGGAGCCGCCGCGGGGGGGCTACATGAATGAGCAGTTCTTC | CASSLEPPRGGYMNEQFF
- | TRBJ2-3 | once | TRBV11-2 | TGTGCCAGCAGCTTAGATCGGGCAGATACGCAGTATTTT | CASSLDRADTQYF
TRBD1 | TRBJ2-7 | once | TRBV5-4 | TGTGCCAGCAGCTTGCAGGGGGCGACCTACGAGCAGTACTTC | CASSLQGATYEQYF
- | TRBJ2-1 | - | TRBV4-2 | TGTGCCAGCAGCCAAACAAGTGAGCAGTTCTTC | CASSQTSEQFF
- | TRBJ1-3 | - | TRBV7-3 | TGTGCCAGCAGCTTGGAGGGGACGAGCTCTGGAAACACCATATATTTT | CASSLEGTSSGNTIYF
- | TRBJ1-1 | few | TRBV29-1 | TGCAGCGTCTTAGACCCTAAGGGGAACTTAAAAACAGCTTTCTTT | CSVLDPKGNLKTAFF
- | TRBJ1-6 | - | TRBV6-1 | TGTGCCAGCAGTGAAGCGGGCCCTCGAGACTCACCCCTCCACTTT | CASSEAGPRDSPLHF
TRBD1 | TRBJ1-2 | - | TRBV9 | TGTGCCAGCAGCCCCCGATACGGACAGGGAGCCCCCCCCTTCTTC | CASSPRYGQGAPPFF
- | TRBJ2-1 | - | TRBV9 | TGTGCCAGCAGCGTCCATGGTTGGGGGGACTACAATGAGCAGTTCTTC | CASSVHGWGDYNEQFF
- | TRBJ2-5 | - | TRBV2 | TGTGCCACCTTAGGGGAAGGGTCGCAGACCCAGTACTTC | CATLGEGSQTQYF
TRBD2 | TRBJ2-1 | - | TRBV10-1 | TGCGCCAGACGACCGGGACTAGCGGGGGCTAGCTCCTACAATGAGCAGTTCTTC | CARRPGLAGASSYNEQFF
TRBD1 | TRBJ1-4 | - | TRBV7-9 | TGTGCCAGCAGCTTTCCAGTATCGGGACAGGGGAATGAAAAACTGTTTTTT | CASSFPVSGQGNEKLFF
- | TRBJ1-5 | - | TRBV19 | TGTGCCAGTACCTTAAGAGGACGGGGGAATCAGCCCCAGCATTTT | CASTLRGRGNQPQHF
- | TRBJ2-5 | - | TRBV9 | TGTGCCAGCAGCGGAGCACAAGAGACCCAGTACTTC | CASSGAQETQYF
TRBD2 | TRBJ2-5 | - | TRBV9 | TGTGCCAGCAGCGTACTAGCGGGACAAGAGACCCAGTACTTC | CASSVLAGQETQYF
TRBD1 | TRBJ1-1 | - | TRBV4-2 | TGTGCCAGCAGCCAAGAAGGGGGCAAGTACACTGAAGCTTTCTTT | CASSQEGGKYTEAFF
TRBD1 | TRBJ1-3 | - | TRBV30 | TGTGCCTGGTGGGACAGGGCCGCGGGAAACACCATATATTTT | CAWWDRAAGNTIYF
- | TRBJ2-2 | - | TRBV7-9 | TGTGCCAGCAGCTTAGTCTCCCAGGGCAGCGGGGAGCTGTTTTTT | CASSLVSQGSGELFF